The entry that follows covers one T cell receptor beta chain sequence. This specimen includes other DNA sequences encoding the same CDR3. The V gene's germline CDR1 is SGHRS and CDR2 YFSETQ. Trimming removed 0 bases at V and 1 base at J, with 10 bases between. The CDR3 covers 15 residues. Assay used: immunoSEQ multiplex PCR; TCRdb lists only in-frame clones, some missing. The sample carries more than 120,000 clones, approximately 88% recorded once. The sample comes from a study of blood T cell repertoires in COVID-19. This clonotype was obtained from a human donor in a cohort sampled during active COVID-19. This chain connects TRBV5-1 to TRBJ2-5; a possible D gene is TRBD1 (5 bases). Specimen: peripheral blood. This CDR3 is CASSLAAGLQETQYF. CDR3 nucleotides: TGCGCCAGCAGCTTGGCGGCAGGGCTCCAAGAGACCCAGTACTTC.